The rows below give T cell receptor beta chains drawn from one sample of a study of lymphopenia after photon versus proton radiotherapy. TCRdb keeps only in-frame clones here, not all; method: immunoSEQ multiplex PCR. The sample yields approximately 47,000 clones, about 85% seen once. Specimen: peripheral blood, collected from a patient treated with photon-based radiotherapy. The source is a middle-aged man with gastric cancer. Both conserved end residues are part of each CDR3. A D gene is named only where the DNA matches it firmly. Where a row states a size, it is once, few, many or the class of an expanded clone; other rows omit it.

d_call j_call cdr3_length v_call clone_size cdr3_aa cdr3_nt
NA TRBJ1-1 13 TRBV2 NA CASSEAGGTEAFF TGTGCCAGCAGTGAAGCAGGGGGCACTGAAGCTTTCTTT
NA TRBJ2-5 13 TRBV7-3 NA CACSTGIQETQYF TGTGCCTGCTCTACCGGGATCCAAGAGACCCAGTACTTC
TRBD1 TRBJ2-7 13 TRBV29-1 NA CSVVGTGTGEQYF TGCAGCGTTGTAGGGACAGGGACGGGCGAGCAGTACTTC
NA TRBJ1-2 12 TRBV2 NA CASSRGTVGYTF TGTGCCAGCAGTCGGGGGACGGTTGGCTACACCTTC
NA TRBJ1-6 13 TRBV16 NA CASSQTDPASLHF TGTGCCAGCAGCCAAACAGACCCGGCATCCCTCCACTTT
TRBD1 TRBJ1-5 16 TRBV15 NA CATSVGTGGFNQPQHF TGTGCCACCAGCGTAGGGACAGGGGGTTTCAATCAGCCCCAGCATTTT
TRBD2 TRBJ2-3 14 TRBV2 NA CASTSGGAPDTQYF TGTGCCAGCACTAGCGGGGGGGCCCCAGATACGCAGTATTTT
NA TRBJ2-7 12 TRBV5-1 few CASRRHTYEQYF TGCGCCAGCAGGAGACACACCTACGAGCAGTACTTC
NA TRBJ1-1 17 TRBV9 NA CASSVGPTLGENTEAFF TGTGCCAGCAGCGTAGGTCCTACATTAGGGGAGAACACTGAAGCTTTCTTT
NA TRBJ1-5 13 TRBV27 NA CASSLNPDRPQHF TGTGCCAGCAGTTTAAATCCTGATCGGCCCCAGCATTTT
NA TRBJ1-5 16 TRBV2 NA CASTAGPGGSNQPQHF TGTGCCAGCACCGCCGGGCCTGGGGGTAGCAATCAGCCCCAGCATTTT
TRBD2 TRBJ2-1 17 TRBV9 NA CASSARLGRGGDNEQFF TGTGCCAGCAGCGCCCGTCTGGGGCGGGGGGGTGACAATGAGCAGTTCTTC
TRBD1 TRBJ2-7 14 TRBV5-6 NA CASSLGDSTYEQYF TGTGCCAGCAGCTTGGGGGACAGCACCTACGAGCAGTACTTC
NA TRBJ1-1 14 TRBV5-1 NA CASSSGPRGTEAFF TGCGCCAGCAGCTCGGGACCCCGGGGGACTGAAGCTTTCTTT
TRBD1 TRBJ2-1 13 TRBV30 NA CAWTGTGGKVQFF TGTGCCTGGACCGGGACAGGGGGCAAGGTTCAGTTCTTC
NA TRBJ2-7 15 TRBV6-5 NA CASRSGAGILGEQYF TGTGCCAGCAGATCAGGGGCCGGCATTCTGGGCGAGCAGTACTTC
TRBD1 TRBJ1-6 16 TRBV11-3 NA CASRPQKQGTNSPLHF TGTGCCAGCAGGCCCCAGAAACAGGGGACGAATTCACCCCTCCACTTT
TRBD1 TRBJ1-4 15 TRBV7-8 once CASSRPGQGREKLFF TGTGCCAGCAGCCGGCCGGGACAGGGGAGGGAAAAACTGTTTTTT
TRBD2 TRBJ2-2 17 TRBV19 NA CASSIDGLAANTGELFF TGTGCCAGTAGTATAGATGGACTAGCGGCGAACACCGGGGAGCTGTTTTTT
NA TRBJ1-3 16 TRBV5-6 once CASSSTRDTRSNTIYF TGTGCCAGCAGCAGCACCCGGGACACCCGAAGTAACACCATATATTTT
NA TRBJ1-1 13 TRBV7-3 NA CASSAMGATEAFF TGTGCCAGCAGCGCAATGGGGGCCACTGAAGCTTTCTTT
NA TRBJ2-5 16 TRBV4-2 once CASSRTSFSGDSSQYF TGTGCCAGCAGCCGTACCTCTTTTTCGGGGGACTCGTCCCAGTACTTC
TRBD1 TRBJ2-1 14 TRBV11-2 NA CASSSGQGAVEQFF TGTGCCAGCAGCTCGGGACAGGGGGCGGTTGAGCAGTTCTTC
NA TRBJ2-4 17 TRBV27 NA CASSYPPGRGGQNIQYF TGTGCCAGCAGTTATCCCCCCGGTAGGGGGGGGCAAAACATTCAGTACTTC